This is a list of T cell receptor beta chains from one sample in a study of blood T cell repertoires in COVID-19. The data were produced by immunoSEQ multiplex PCR, yet TCRdb's version contains in-frame clones alone and is incomplete. The sample holds roughly 260,000 clones; 88% are singletons and the top ten take under 4.5%. Sequencing was carried out using peripheral blood. The receptors derive from a man between 60 and 70 years old who had recovered from COVID-19. CDR3s include the opening cysteine and the closing phenylalanine or tryptophan. Each record gives: D gene, J gene, clone size, V gene, CDR3 DNA, CDR3 protein. The D gene is left open where the match is weak. Clone size is shown for a subset of rows, as once, few, many or a class of expanded clone.

d_gene: NA; j_gene: TRBJ2-2; abundance: NA; v_gene: TRBV5-1; CDR3nt: TGCGCCAGCAGCTTGGACGGGGTGGGGAACACCGGGGAGCTGTTTTTT; CDR3aa: CASSLDGVGNTGELFF
d_gene: TRBD1; j_gene: TRBJ1-2; abundance: NA; v_gene: TRBV12-5; CDR3nt: TGTGCTAGTGCCCCCGGGACAGGGGGCGGCTACACCTTC; CDR3aa: CASAPGTGGGYTF
d_gene: TRBD1; j_gene: TRBJ1-2; abundance: NA; v_gene: TRBV9; CDR3nt: TGTGCCAGCAGCGTAGAGGTTAGCGGCAGGGGGCACGTTGGCTACACCTTC; CDR3aa: CASSVEVSGRGHVGYTF
d_gene: NA; j_gene: TRBJ1-5; abundance: NA; v_gene: TRBV5-6; CDR3nt: TGTGCCAGCAGTTTGTCAGGGGTAGGCAATCAGCCCCAGCATTTT; CDR3aa: CASSLSGVGNQPQHF
d_gene: NA; j_gene: TRBJ2-7; abundance: once; v_gene: TRBV13; CDR3nt: TGTGCCAGCAGCTTCCAGTACGCCTCCTACGAGCAGTACTTC; CDR3aa: CASSFQYASYEQYF
d_gene: NA; j_gene: TRBJ1-1; abundance: NA; v_gene: TRBV20-1; CDR3nt: TGCAGTGCTAGTCAAACTGTGAACACTGAAGCTTTCTTT; CDR3aa: CSASQTVNTEAFF
d_gene: TRBD1; j_gene: TRBJ1-1; abundance: NA; v_gene: TRBV15; CDR3nt: TGTGCCACCAGCAGAGCTCCTACAGGGGGCACTGAAGCTTTCTTT; CDR3aa: CATSRAPTGGTEAFF
d_gene: TRBD2; j_gene: TRBJ2-2; abundance: NA; v_gene: TRBV9; CDR3nt: TGTGCCAGCAGCGTACTGCTAGCGGCGAACACCGGGGAGCTGTTTTTT; CDR3aa: CASSVLLAANTGELFF
d_gene: TRBD1; j_gene: TRBJ1-4; abundance: NA; v_gene: TRBV19; CDR3nt: TGTGCCAGTAGTCTCTCCGGGACAGGGTTGGGTACTAATGAAAAACTGTTTTTT; CDR3aa: CASSLSGTGLGTNEKLFF
d_gene: TRBD2; j_gene: TRBJ2-7; abundance: NA; v_gene: TRBV15; CDR3nt: TGTGCCACCAGCAGGGCCGGACTAGGGCGGGTCGAGCAGTACTTC; CDR3aa: CATSRAGLGRVEQYF
d_gene: TRBD1; j_gene: TRBJ1-2; abundance: NA; v_gene: TRBV7-8; CDR3nt: TGTGCCAGCAGCTTAGGGGACAGGGGAGTTGGCTACACCTTC; CDR3aa: CASSLGDRGVGYTF
d_gene: TRBD1; j_gene: TRBJ2-1; abundance: NA; v_gene: TRBV19; CDR3nt: TGTGCCAGTAGCCCACAGGGGTCTAGTATTCGAAATGAGCAGTTCTTC; CDR3aa: CASSPQGSSIRNEQFF
d_gene: NA; j_gene: TRBJ2-7; abundance: NA; v_gene: TRBV6-8; CDR3nt: TGTGCCAGCAGTTACGGGAGGGGGGGGTTCTACGAGCAGTACTTC; CDR3aa: CASSYGRGGFYEQYF
d_gene: TRBD2; j_gene: TRBJ2-1; abundance: NA; v_gene: TRBV3-1/TRBV3-2; CDR3nt: TGTGCCAGCAGCCATCTCCGGACTAGCGGGTACAATGAGCAGTTCTTC; CDR3aa: CASSHLRTSGYNEQFF
d_gene: TRBD1; j_gene: TRBJ2-1; abundance: NA; v_gene: TRBV7-2; CDR3nt: TGTGCCAGCAGCTTTGGGTTTTCTTCTGGGACAGGGAAGGATGAGCAGTTCTTC; CDR3aa: CASSFGFSSGTGKDEQFF
d_gene: NA; j_gene: TRBJ1-1; abundance: NA; v_gene: TRBV3-1/TRBV3-2; CDR3nt: TGTGCCAGCAGCCAAGATCCCCAGGGGCCCAACACTGAAGCTTTCTTT; CDR3aa: CASSQDPQGPNTEAFF
d_gene: TRBD1; j_gene: TRBJ1-2; abundance: NA; v_gene: TRBV3-1/TRBV3-2; CDR3nt: TGTGCCAGCAGAAAACAGGGGGCAGGATCTGGCTACACCTTC; CDR3aa: CASRKQGAGSGYTF
d_gene: NA; j_gene: TRBJ2-1; abundance: once; v_gene: TRBV9; CDR3nt: TGTGCCAGCAGCGTAGTTGAGGCGGCAAATGAGCAGTTCTTC; CDR3aa: CASSVVEAANEQFF
d_gene: NA; j_gene: TRBJ1-1; abundance: NA; v_gene: TRBV7-2; CDR3nt: TGTGCCAGCAGCTTAGTCCTAGGCGGGAACACTGAAGCTTTCTTT; CDR3aa: CASSLVLGGNTEAFF
d_gene: TRBD2; j_gene: TRBJ2-2; abundance: NA; v_gene: TRBV15; CDR3nt: TGTGCCACCAGCAGAGGGCGGGGGGGCCACGGGAAGCTGTTTTTT; CDR3aa: CATSRGRGGHGKLFF
d_gene: TRBD2; j_gene: TRBJ2-1; abundance: NA; v_gene: TRBV2; CDR3nt: TGTGCCAGCAGTAACTTAGCGGGGGGACTCAATGAGCAGTTCTTC; CDR3aa: CASSNLAGGLNEQFF
d_gene: NA; j_gene: TRBJ1-5; abundance: NA; v_gene: TRBV7-2; CDR3nt: TGTGCCAGCAGCATACAGGGAGGGAATCAGCCCCAGCATTTT; CDR3aa: CASSIQGGNQPQHF
d_gene: TRBD1; j_gene: TRBJ1-1; abundance: NA; v_gene: TRBV27; CDR3nt: TGTGCCAGCAGCTCGGGGACAGGGTGGATTACTGAAGCTTTCTTT; CDR3aa: CASSSGTGWITEAFF
d_gene: TRBD2; j_gene: TRBJ2-5; abundance: NA; v_gene: TRBV5-1; CDR3nt: TGCGCCAGCAGCTTGTTGACTAGCGGGGGGGCCGGTGAGACCCAGTACTTC; CDR3aa: CASSLLTSGGAGETQYF
d_gene: NA; j_gene: TRBJ2-4; abundance: NA; v_gene: TRBV27; CDR3nt: TGTGCCAGCAGTTTATCATACCAGCAGGGGGGACCATCAGCCAAAAACATTCAGTACTTC; CDR3aa: CASSLSYQQGGPSAKNIQYF
d_gene: NA; j_gene: TRBJ1-1; abundance: NA; v_gene: TRBV29-1; CDR3nt: TGCAGCGTTGGGCCGGGGGGGACTTTCTTT; CDR3aa: CSVGPGGTFF
d_gene: TRBD2; j_gene: TRBJ2-3; abundance: once; v_gene: TRBV10-3; CDR3nt: TGTGCCATCAGTGAGACTAGCGGGAGCACAGATACGCAGTATTTT; CDR3aa: CAISETSGSTDTQYF
d_gene: NA; j_gene: TRBJ1-5; abundance: many; v_gene: TRBV25-1; CDR3nt: TGTGCCAGCAGTGCGTCCACTACAGGGCCAGGACAGCCCCAGCATTTT; CDR3aa: CASSASTTGPGQPQHF
d_gene: NA; j_gene: TRBJ1-5; abundance: NA; v_gene: TRBV7-2; CDR3nt: TGTGCCAGCAGCTTAGGGGGACTCAAGGGGCAGCCCCAGCATTTT; CDR3aa: CASSLGGLKGQPQHF
d_gene: NA; j_gene: TRBJ1-2; abundance: NA; v_gene: TRBV19; CDR3nt: TGTGCCAGTAGTGGCGGACAGCACAACTATGGCTACACCTTC; CDR3aa: CASSGGQHNYGYTF
d_gene: TRBD1; j_gene: TRBJ1-1; abundance: NA; v_gene: TRBV18; CDR3nt: TGTGCCAGCTCACCACGGTGGGGACAGGGGGCAGAGAACACTGAAGCTTTCTTT; CDR3aa: CASSPRWGQGAENTEAFF
d_gene: NA; j_gene: TRBJ2-1; abundance: NA; v_gene: TRBV12-3/TRBV12-4; CDR3nt: TGTGCCAGCAGTTTAGGGACTACCAATGAGCAGTTCTTC; CDR3aa: CASSLGTTNEQFF
d_gene: NA; j_gene: TRBJ2-1; abundance: few; v_gene: TRBV10-2; CDR3nt: TGCGCCACCAAAGGAGAGACAGACGGCTACAATGAGCAGTTCTTC; CDR3aa: CATKGETDGYNEQFF
d_gene: TRBD2; j_gene: TRBJ2-7; abundance: NA; v_gene: TRBV7-6; CDR3nt: TGTGCCAGCAGTCCCACGGGACTAGTTAGGAGGGAGCAGTACTTC; CDR3aa: CASSPTGLVRREQYF
d_gene: TRBD1; j_gene: TRBJ1-1; abundance: NA; v_gene: TRBV2; CDR3nt: TGTGCCAGCAGCCTGACAGGGAAATACACTGAAGCTTTCTTT; CDR3aa: CASSLTGKYTEAFF